A single sample gave rise to the 18 T cell receptor beta chains below, sequenced in a study of vaccination effects on CD4 cells after COVID-19. Sequencing was preceded by expansion of antigen-specific CD4+ T cells with viral peptide pools in the ViraFEST assay. Culture lasted about nine days before CD4+ T cell isolation. Every participant took two doses of the BNT162b2 or mRNA-1273 vaccine. Antigen specificity for these receptors is unknown. Sequenced by immunoSEQ multiplex PCR; TCRdb stores in-frame clones only, minus some. Of approximately 31,000 clones detected, 72% appear once; the ten largest clones hold about 12%. Here the sequenced sample was CD4+ T cells from PBMCs cultured with HCoV-229E spike peptides, taken after COVID-19 vaccination. These receptor sequences come from a human donor who received a COVID-19 vaccine.

J is TRBJ1-1 and V is TRBV28, with 8 nucleotides matching TRBD1. The germline V gene has CDR1 MDHEN and CDR2 SYDVKM. The CDR3 loop spans 17 amino acids. V lost 2 bases and J lost 1; bases outside the gene matches: 9. The CDR3 spells CASSLSQGAGGNTEAFF. As DNA, the CDR3 is TGTGCCAGCAGTTTAAGTCAGGGGGCAGGTGGGAACACTGAAGCTTTCTTT.

The chain uses TRBV5-1 and TRBJ2-5; D gene uncertain. The ends were cut back, 5 bases at V and 2 bases at J, with 10 bases in the middle. Germline assignment: CDR1 SGHRS and CDR2 YFSETQ. This CDR3 region has 13 residues. The CDR3 sequence: CASSLQVQETQYF. For the CDR3, the DNA is TGCGCCAGCAGTCTCCAGGTACAAGAGACCCAGTACTTC. Full variable domain (missing parts from reference TRBV5-1 and TRBJ2-5): KAGVTQTPRYLIKTRGQQVTLSCSPISGHRSVSWYQQTPGQGLQFLFEYFSETQRNKGNFPGRFSGRQFSNSRSEMNVSTLELGDSALYLCASSLQVQETQYFGPGTRLLVL.

This chain uses TRBV2 with TRBJ1-2; 9 bases fit TRBD1. V lost 7 bases to trimming and J lost 5 bases; unmatched junction nucleotides: 8. The V gene's germline CDR1 is SNHLY and CDR2 FYNNEI. The CDR3 is 14 residues long. CDR3 loop: CASNDRGLPYGYTF. In nucleotides, the CDR3 is TGTGCCAGCAACGACAGGGGGTTACCGTATGGCTACACCTTC.

J is TRBJ1-5 and V is TRBV7-9, with a possible D match to TRBD1 (5 bases). The CDR3 spans 16 residues. V was cut by 1 base and J by 1 base, with 11 bases left in between. Looked up from germline, CDR1 is SEHNR and CDR2 is FQNEAQ (reference sequence). This chain's CDR3 is CASSLGGGVSNQPQHF. CDR3 nucleotide sequence: TGTGCCAGCAGCTTAGGCGGGGGAGTAAGCAATCAGCCCCAGCATTTT.

The chain uses TRBV2 and TRBJ2-7, with D possibly TRBD2 on 5 matching bases. This CDR3 comprises 13 residues. Germline CDR1 is SNHLY and CDR2 is FYNNEI. Trimming shortened V by 3 bases and J by 6 bases, and 12 bases separated the two germline ends. CDR3 in DNA: TGTGCCAGCAGTGACGTAGGGCGGGCCGAGCAGTACTTC. Translation: CASSDVGRAEQYF.

The J gene is TRBJ1-2, the V gene TRBV7-9, with 12 bases identical to TRBD1. Germline V lookup: CDR1 SEHNR, CDR2 FQNEAQ (reference sequence). The length of the CDR3 is 15 residues. V dropped 5 bases and J dropped 7; count of bases not matched to a gene: 8. CDR3 sequence (DNA): TGTGCCAGCAGCGCCCCGGGACAGGGGGCTGTTGGCTACACCTTC. Translating it yields CASSAPGQGAVGYTF.

This chain links TRBV24-1 with TRBJ2-3, with D hard to call. V lost 5 bases and J lost 1, with 6 bases in between. The CDR3 consists of 13 residues. The germline V gene encodes CDR1 KGHDR and CDR2 SFDVKD. CDR3 nucleotide sequence: TGTGCCACCAGTGCTCCCGGCACAGATACGCAGTATTTT. Translating it yields CATSAPGTDTQYF.

This clone was observed once. The V call is TRBV6-1, the J call TRBJ2-1, with a weak D call TRBD2 (5 bases). This CDR3 is 14 amino acids long. Between the trimmed V and J ends, which lost 2 bases and 4 bases, there was a span of 9 bases. Germline V gives CDR1 MNHNS, CDR2 SASEGT. CDR3 nucleotides: TGTGCCAGCAGTGAACTAGCTACTTACAATGAGCAGTTCTTC. Its protein is CASSELATYNEQFF.

V gene TRBV25-1 combines with J gene TRBJ1-3, with TRBD1 matching 10 bases. Germline loops: CDR1 MGHDK, CDR2 SYGVNS. The J segment lost 0 bases and the V segment lost 3 bases, leaving 2 bases of the junction unmatched. The CDR3 runs 16 residues. CDR3 nucleotides: TGTGCCAGCAGTGACGGACAGGGGGGCTCTGGAAACACCATATATTTT. Its protein is CASSDGQGGSGNTIYF.

V gene TRBV27 combines with J gene TRBJ1-1; tentative D call: TRBD1 (6 bases). V was cut by 6 bases and J by 1 base, with 12 bases left in between. The CDR3 is 14 residues long. Looked up from germline, CDR1 is MNHEY and CDR2 is SMNVEV (reference sequence). DNA for the CDR3: TGTGCCAGCAGCCTACAGGGATGGAACACTGAAGCTTTCTTT. This gives the protein CASSLQGWNTEAFF.

The chain joins TRBV6-2 or TRBV6-3 to TRBJ2-2, with TRBD2 matching over 7 bases. CDR3 length: 16 amino acids. Germline-derived CDR1 and CDR2 are MNHEY and SVGEGT. V dropped 3 bases and J dropped 4; count of bases not matched to a gene: 8. The CDR3 is CASSYRSGAVTGELFF. CDR3 DNA: TGTGCCAGCAGTTATCGCAGCGGGGCCGTCACCGGGGAGCTGTTTTTT.

The J gene is TRBJ1-6, the V gene TRBV10-3; weak D call: TRBD1 (6 bases). Trimming shortened V by 0 bases and J by 7 bases, and 10 bases separated the two germline ends. This CDR3 has 15 residues. Germline lookup yields CDR1 ENHRY and CDR2 SYGVKD. DNA for the CDR3: TGTGCCATCAGTGAGTCAACAGGACAGAATTCACCCCTCCACTTT. Its translation: CAISESTGQNSPLHF.

The chain combines TRBV12-3 or TRBV12-4 with TRBJ1-6; maybe TRBD1 (5 bases). The length of the CDR3 is 13 residues. The V gene lost 6 bases and the J gene lost 7 bases, with 10 bases spanning the gap. In DNA, the CDR3 is TGTGCCAGCAGCCTAGCAGGGAATTCACCCCTCCACTTT. Protein product: CASSLAGNSPLHF.

V gene TRBV11-2 combines with J gene TRBJ1-1; perhaps TRBD1 as D (5 bases). The CDR3 runs 15 residues. The germline V and J ends were trimmed by 5 bases and 1 base, with 14 bases remaining between them. Germline values: CDR1 SGHAT, CDR2 FQNNGV. The CDR3 region has the DNA TGTGCCAGCAGCAGGGTAGAGACAGCGAACACTGAAGCTTTCTTT. Translated: CASSRVETANTEAFF.

This clone was seen more than once but under ten times. This chain uses TRBV7-8 with TRBJ1-5; no reliable D call. Looked up from germline, CDR1 is SGHVS and CDR2 is FQNEAQ. The CDR3 contains 13 residues. V dropped 5 bases and J dropped 6 bases, with 11 bases sitting between them. CDR3: CASSKEVGQPQHF. CDR3 bases: TGTGCCAGCAGCAAGGAAGTAGGTCAGCCCCAGCATTTT.

The chain is built from TRBV3-1 (or the pseudogene TRBV3-2) and TRBJ2-1, with 10 bases aligning to TRBD1. CDR1 and CDR2 from the germline V gene are LGHDT and YNNKEL (reference sequence). The CDR3 has 14 residues. Trimming cost V 9 bases and J 7 bases; bases outside gene matches: 9. CDR3 protein: CASGVGQGRNEQFF. CDR3 DNA: TGTGCCAGTGGAGTGGGACAGGGGAGGAATGAGCAGTTCTTC.

The J gene is TRBJ1-2, the V gene TRBV19, with 9 bases lining up with TRBD1. Germline CDR1 is LNHDA and CDR2 is SQIVND (reference sequence). This CDR3 is built from 16 residues. J lost 6 bases, V lost 5 bases, and 13 bases had no gene match. The DNA of the CDR3 is TGTGCCAGTAGTTCGGACAGGGGAGTTGGACGGCATGGCTACACCTTC. Protein: CASSSDRGVGRHGYTF.

To note about this clone: One end of the junction varies from germline; a read error may be responsible. The chain joins TRBV27 to TRBJ2-1, with 10 bases that match TRBD2. There are 13 residues in the CDR3. From germline, CDR1 is MNHEY and CDR2 SMNVEV (reference sequence). CDR3 in amino acids: CASFRPAGGPSIF. CDR3 DNA: TGTGCCAGCTTTCGGCCAGCGGGAGGGCCTTCGATCTTC.